Below are 24 T cell receptor beta chains sequenced from a single sample in a study of blood T cells in healthy people across ages. With a J-beta primer mix and a sample-barcoded 5' primer, a second PCR ran about 7 to 11 cycles. TCRdb itself ran the 5' RACE reads through MiXCR, one entry per CDR3 protein. The repertoire includes fewer than 800,000 distinct CDR3 sequences, 20% to 25% of them detected once, and 9.4% sits in the top ten. The same specimen was also included in a second study, on T cells of mothers and their children.

The source material was blood. These receptor sequences come from a boy younger than 18 in good health.

The chain joins TRBV29-1 to TRBJ2-2, with D possibly matching TRBD1 (5 bases). Per the germline V gene, CDR1 is SQVTM and CDR2 is ANQGSEA. Trimming removed 4 bases at V and 1 base at J, with 7 bases between. This CDR3 spans 13 amino acids. The CDR3 region has the DNA TGCAGCGTTGGACAGAGGAACACCGGGGAGCTGTTTTTT. Its translation is CSVGQRNTGELFF.

The rearrangement links TRBV29-1 to TRBJ2-7; 9 bases are shared with TRBD1. The germline V gene has CDR1 SQVTM and CDR2 ANQGSEA. The CDR3 has 15 amino acids. The junction had 11 bases not matched to a gene; V was cut back by 6 bases and J by 2 bases. As DNA, the CDR3 is TGCAGCGTAAGGGTTGGGACAGGGAGGACCTACGAGCAGTACTTC. Translating gives CSVRVGTGRTYEQYF.

This clonotype appeared a few times. The chain is built from TRBV29-1 and TRBJ1-4; D gene unclear. The CDR3 length is 12 residues. Germline V CDR1 and CDR2: SQVTM, ANQGSEA. Trimming cost V 5 bases and J 3 bases, with 7 bases left between them. CDR3 region: CSVWAANEKLFF. CDR3 DNA sequence: TGCAGCGTTTGGGCTGCTAATGAAAAACTGTTTTTT.

There are a few counts of this clonotype. A read error may account for a junction end that differs from germline. The chain carries TRBV7-8 and TRBJ2-5, with TRBD2 matching over 11 bases. Germline CDR1 SGHVS, CDR2 FQNEAQ. The length of the CDR3 is 14 residues. This CDR3 is CASSLLLISSGRSF. In nucleotides, the CDR3 is TGTGCCAGCAGCTTACTGTTGATCTCTAGCGGGAGGAGCTTC.

This clonotype was observed a few times. The chain uses TRBV3-1 and TRBJ1-2; D is unclear. The germline CDR1 and CDR2 sequences are LGHDT and YNNKEL (reference sequence). The V end was cut by 8 bases, the J end by 3 bases, with 13 bases between. The CDR3 is 13 residues long. CDR3 bases: TGTGCCAGCCAATTTCTCGGAGACTATGGCTACACCTTC. This translates into CASQFLGDYGYTF. The entire variable domain, with the rest obtained from reference TRBV3-1 and TRBJ1-2, is as follows: DTAVSQTPKYLVTQMGNDKSIKCEQNLGHDTMYWYKQDSKKFLKIMFSYNNKELIINETVPNRFSPKSPDKAHLNLHINSLELGDSAVYFCASQFLGDYGYTFGSGTRLTVV.

Note on this clonotype: An end of the junction does not agree with germline; a read error may underlie this. The rearrangement links TRBV20-1 to TRBJ1-2; 8 bases are a match to TRBD1. This CDR3 is 12 amino acids long. The V gene's germline CDR1 is DFQATT and CDR2 SNEGSKA (reference sequence). The CDR3 coding sequence is TGCAATGCTACCCAGGACAGGGACGGCTACACCTTC. Its translation: CNATQDRDGYTF.

This clonotype showed up just a few times. The chain joins TRBV11-3 to TRBJ2-4; 8 nucleotides agree with TRBD1. With V trimmed by 6 bases and J by 7 bases, 8 bases remained unmatched. This CDR3 comprises 14 residues. CDR1 SGHNT and CDR2 YENEEA come from the germline V gene. In DNA form, the CDR3 reads TGTGCCAGCAGTTCCCGGAGACAGGGGAACATTCAGTACTTC. Its translation is CASSSRRQGNIQYF.

The chain combines TRBV7-8 with TRBJ2-5; 7 bases line up with TRBD2. CDR3 length: 14 residues. V was clipped by 1 base and J by 5 bases; unmatched bases: 4. Germline V gene data show CDR1 as SGHVS and CDR2 as FQNEAQ. CDR3 sequence reads: CASSLEGGWETQYF. For the CDR3, the DNA is TGTGCCAGCAGCTTAGAGGGAGGGTGGGAGACCCAGTACTTC.

The rearrangement uses TRBV20-1 and TRBJ2-3; D perhaps matches TRBD2 (5 bases). Trimming cost V 5 bases and J 1 base, with 22 bases left between them. This CDR3 has 17 amino acids. Germline CDR1 and CDR2: DFQATT and SNEGSKA (reference sequence). CDR3: CSAPPRVSGRGTDTQYF. In DNA form, the CDR3 reads TGCAGTGCTCCCCCCCGGGTGAGCGGTCGGGGCACAGATACGCAGTATTTT.

This clonotype was seen a few times. V and J are TRBV29-1 and TRBJ1-2, with 7 bases aligning to TRBD1. CDR1 is SQVTM, CDR2 ANQGSEA, per germline. V gave up 7 bases and J gave up 1 base; unmatched junction bases: 12. The CDR3 sequence is 15 residues long. The CDR3 region is CSALRWDSYNYGYTF. For the CDR3, the DNA is TGCAGCGCTCTCCGATGGGACAGCTATAACTATGGCTACACCTTC.

This clonotype occurred a few times. This rearrangement joins TRBV20-1 to TRBJ1-2; D might be TRBD1 (5 bases). Trimming stripped 0 bases from V and 2 bases from J, with 16 bases between. The length of the CDR3 is 16 residues. The V gene's germline CDR1 is DFQATT and CDR2 SNEGSKA (reference sequence). CDR3 DNA sequence: TGCAGTGCTAGAGATAGGGTTAAGGGGTCGAACTATGGCTACACCTTC. It is translated as CSARDRVKGSNYGYTF.

This chain joins TRBV7-9 and TRBJ2-3, with unresolved D. Germline V lookup: CDR1 SEHNR, CDR2 FQNEAQ (reference sequence). The CDR3 totals 13 residues. Trimming stripped 1 base from V and 2 bases from J, with 4 bases between. CDR3: CASSLESTDTQYF. CDR3 bases: TGTGCCAGCAGCTTAGAATCCACAGATACGCAGTATTTT.

This chain connects TRBV7-9 to TRBJ2-5; 12 positions agree with TRBD2. In germline, CDR1 is SEHNR, CDR2 FQNEAQ (reference sequence). V dropped 5 bases and J dropped 4; count of bases not matched to a gene: 11. The CDR3 covers 17 residues. CDR3 sequence: CASSRNPSGGAPETQYF. The CDR3 DNA reads as TGTGCCAGCAGCCGCAATCCTAGCGGGGGGGCCCCAGAGACCCAGTACTTC.

This chain uses TRBV19 with TRBJ2-3, with 9 bases identical to TRBD1. Germline CDR1 reads LNHDA; CDR2 reads SQIVND (reference sequence). This CDR3 has 16 amino acids. J gave up 3 bases and V 5 bases, and 9 bases lay outside the gene matches. The CDR3: CASSELAGQGTDTQYF. The CDR3 DNA reads TGTGCCAGTAGTGAGTTGGCGGGACAGGGTACAGATACGCAGTATTTT.

This clonotype was counted only a few times. The genes are TRBV9 and TRBJ2-5; TRBD2 matches at 12 bases. Germline V gives CDR1 SGDLS, CDR2 YYNGEE. The CDR3 consists of 14 residues. V gave up 3 bases and J gave up 4 bases; unmatched junction bases: 1. CDR3 DNA sequence: TGTGCCAGCAGCGCGACTAGCGGGAGAGAGACCCAGTACTTC. As protein: CASSATSGRETQYF. The variable domain in full, completed from reference TRBV9 and TRBJ2-5, reads DSGVTQTPKHLITATGQRVTLRCSPRSGDLSVYWYQQSLDQGLQFLIQYYNGEERAKGNILERFSAQQFPDLHSELNLSSLELGDSALYFCASSATSGRETQYFGPGTRLLVL.

This clonotype was detected a few times. The J gene is TRBJ1-3, the V gene TRBV15, with a possible D match to TRBD1 (6 bases). V was shortened by 3 bases and J by 2 bases, with 11 bases between the two germline ends. Germline V CDR1 and CDR2: LNHNV, YYDKDF (reference sequence). This CDR3 comprises 15 residues. The CDR3 loop reads CATSRDGGPGNTIYF. The CDR3 bases are TGTGCCACCAGCAGGGACGGGGGGCCTGGAAACACCATATATTTT. The full variable domain, its missing parts supplied by reference TRBV15 and TRBJ1-3, is DAMVIQNPRYQVTQFGKPVTLSCSQTLNHNVMYWYQQKSSQAPKLLFHYYDKDFNNEADTPDNFQSRRPNTSFCFLDIRSPGLGDTAMYLCATSRDGGPGNTIYFGEGSWLTVV.

The chain employs TRBV7-2 and TRBJ2-5; 7 bases are shared with TRBD1. V lost 2 bases to trimming and J lost 13 bases; unmatched junction nucleotides: 7. Germline V gives CDR1 SGHTA, CDR2 FQGNSA. The CDR3 contains 12 residues. The CDR3 DNA follows: TGTGCCAGCAGCTTAACCCGGGACAGCCCGTACTTC. Residues: CASSLTRDSPYF.

The rearrangement uses TRBV5-1 and TRBJ2-7; 9 bases map to TRBD2. The germline CDR1 and CDR2 sequences are SGHRS and YFSETQ. J was trimmed by 2 bases and V by 0 bases; bases with no gene match: 9. The CDR3 is made up of 17 amino acids. The CDR3 coding sequence is TGCGCCAGCAGCTTGGGCCCCCCTAGCGGGGCTACCTACGAGCAGTACTTC. Residues: CASSLGPPSGATYEQYF.

The CDR3 region has the DNA TGCGCCAGCAGCTCCTGGGGCGGACTTACCACAGATACGCAGTATTTT. It codes for CASSSWGGLTTDTQYF. The rearrangement uses TRBV4-1 and TRBJ2-3; D is perhaps TRBD1 or TRBD2 (5 bases each). This CDR3 has 16 amino acids. V shed 5 bases and J shed 2 bases, with 17 bases lying between them. CDR1 is MGHRA, CDR2 YSYEKL, per germline.

This rearrangement joins TRBV6-6 to TRBJ2-5; possibly TRBD2 for D (6 bases). The CDR3 totals 15 residues. V lost 5 bases and J lost 5, with 18 bases in between. CDR1 MNHNY and CDR2 SVGAGI come from the germline V gene (reference sequence). This CDR3 is CASSRSPGGRETQYF. For the CDR3, the DNA is TGTGCCAGCAGTCGCTCCCCCGGGGGTAGGGAGACCCAGTACTTC.

The gene calls are TRBV12-3 or TRBV12-4 and TRBJ1-2; D is perhaps TRBD1 (6 bases). CDR3 length equals 14 residues. V gave up 3 bases and J gave up 5 bases, with 13 bases separating them. Here the CDR3 DNA reads TGTGCCAGCAGTTTCGCGGGGGCAATTTATGGCTACACCTTC. Protein sequence: CASSFAGAIYGYTF.

The chain uses TRBV12-3 or TRBV12-4 and TRBJ2-7, with D possibly being TRBD1 or TRBD2 (5 bases each). CDR3 length: 12 amino acids. Trimming pared 8 bases from V and 6 bases from J, leaving 14 bases between. CDR3 sequence (DNA): TGTGCCAGCTCCTTGGGGGAGCGCGAGCAGTACTTC. It specifies CASSLGEREQYF.

At least ten counts were recorded for this clonotype. The chain carries TRBV7-9 and TRBJ2-7, with D perhaps matching TRBD2 (7 bases). Trimming took 6 bases from V and 4 from J, leaving 13 bases between them. The length of the CDR3 is 13 residues. The V gene's germline CDR1 is SEHNR and CDR2 FQNEAQ (reference sequence). CDR3 protein: CASSPSGTYEQYF. DNA of the CDR3: TGTGCCAGCAGTCCCAGCGGGACATACGAGCAGTACTTC. The whole variable domain, filled in from reference TRBV7-9 and TRBJ2-7, reads DTGVSQNPRHKITKRGQNVTFRCDPISEHNRLYWYRQTLGQGPEFLTYFQNEAQLEKSRLLSDRFSAERPKGSFSTLEIQRTEQGDSAMYLCASSPSGTYEQYFGPGTRLTVT.

The V call is TRBV4-3, the J call TRBJ1-1, with unresolved D. In germline, CDR1 is LGHNA, CDR2 YSLEER. The CDR3 length is 13 residues. Trimming cost V 0 bases and J 9 bases, with 11 bases left between them. The CDR3 sequence: CASSQDGRVQAFF. The CDR3 DNA is TGCGCCAGCAGCCAAGATGGCCGGGTTCAAGCTTTCTTT.